This TCR beta chain is drawn from a study of T-cell memory formation after mild COVID-19. CDR3 length equals 15 residues. V was shortened by 2 bases and J by 0 bases, with 7 bases between the two germline ends. Study-wide results and caveats: Among contracting clones, CD4+ were mainly CM/EM and CD8+ enriched in EMRA. The authors left the SARS-CoV-2 specificity of second-wave clones peaking on day 37 unconfirmed.

With constant-segment primers, 5'RACE yielded cDNA libraries of TCR alpha and TCR beta that carried sample barcodes and UMIs. MiXCR was run by TCRdb on the 5' RACE reads, yielding one entry per CDR3 protein. The data contain just under 550,000 distinct CDR3 sequences, approximately 20% of them singletons. This clonotype was seen only a few times. Its specificity is unknown. The chain joins TRBV23-1 to TRBJ2-2, with D possibly matching TRBD2 (5 bases). TRBV23-1 is an ORF, with its function uncertain. The sequence came from an adult woman who had mild COVID-19 (a few samples of this study predate the infection). Cell type and time point are not known. The sequenced sample was PBMCs or a T cell subset sorted from them (not recorded which). CDR3 sequence (DNA): TGCGCCAGCAGTCAAGGAGGCACGAACACCGGGGAGCTGTTTTTT. Its protein is CASSQGGTNTGELFF.